The T cell receptor beta chain described here comes from a study of response to subunit inactivated influenza vaccine. Details on this clonotype: Its antigen is unknown.

Study conclusions and caveats: Each seasonal influenza vaccination, the authors suggested, recruits few new T cells.

MiXCR, run by TCRdb on the RT-PCR reads, gives a single entry per CDR3 protein. This sample carries hundreds of thousands of distinct CDR3 sequences, 11% to 15% of them seen once, and the ten largest clones take less than 8.5%. Trimming shortened V by 3 bases and J by 6 bases, and 14 bases separated the two germline ends. This CDR3 is 14 amino acids long. The germline gives CDR1 DFQATT, CDR2 SNEGSKA (reference sequence). The gene calls are TRBV20-1 and TRBJ1-4; D gene ambiguous. This TCR was sampled from a man aged 50-59 years who received an inactivated influenza vaccine. The sample in question was PBMCs from blood, obtained less than 15 days before vaccination. The CDR3 DNA reads as TGCAGTGCTAGGGTAGGACCCGGGGATGAAAAACTGTTTTTT. The encoded protein is CSARVGPGDEKLFF.